This TCR beta chain was recovered during a study of T cell responses to AZD1222 COVID-19 vaccine. Pooling covered second doses at about 4 or about 12 weeks. The method was immunoSEQ multiplex PCR; TCRdb's version includes in-frame clones alone and lacks a portion of them. This sample yields 120,000 to 150,000 clones, of which roughly 86% are seen a single time; about 5% belongs to the top ten. Details on this clone: The antigen remains unidentified.

The study, taken as a whole, reports: White British ancestry dominated among donors, who included more females, and clonal diversity was possibly underestimated. In all cases, repertoires were sampled only after the peak T cell response.

The source was peripheral blood, collected 28 days after the second AZD1222 dose. The TCR originated in an adult who received the AZD1222 COVID-19 vaccine.

CDR3 nucleotide sequence: TGCGCCAGCAGCTTGGGGGCAGGGGCACTGAACACTGAAGCTTTCTTT. It specifies CASSLGAGALNTEAFF. The rearrangement links TRBV5-1 to TRBJ1-1, with D maybe TRBD1 (6 bases). This CDR3 region has 16 residues. V was pared by 0 bases and J by 0 bases, with 12 bases between. Germline V gene data show CDR1 as SGHRS and CDR2 as YFSETQ. The full variable domain, rest sourced from reference TRBV5-1 and TRBJ1-1, is KAGVTQTPRYLIKTRGQQVTLSCSPISGHRSVSWYQQTPGQGLQFLFEYFSETQRNKGNFPGRFSGRQFSNSRSEMNVSTLELGDSALYLCASSLGAGALNTEAFFGQGTRLTVV.